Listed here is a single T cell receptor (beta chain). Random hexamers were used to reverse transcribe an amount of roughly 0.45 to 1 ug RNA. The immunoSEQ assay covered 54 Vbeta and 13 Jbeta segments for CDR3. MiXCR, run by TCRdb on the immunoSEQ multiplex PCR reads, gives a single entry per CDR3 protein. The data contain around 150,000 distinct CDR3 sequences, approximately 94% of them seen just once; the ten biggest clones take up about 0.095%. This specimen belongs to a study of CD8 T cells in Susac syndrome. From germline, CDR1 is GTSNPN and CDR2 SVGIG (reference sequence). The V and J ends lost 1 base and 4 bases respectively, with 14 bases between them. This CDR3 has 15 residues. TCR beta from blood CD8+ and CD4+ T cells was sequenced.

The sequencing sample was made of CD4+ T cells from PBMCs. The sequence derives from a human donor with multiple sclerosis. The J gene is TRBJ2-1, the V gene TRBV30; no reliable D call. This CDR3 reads CAWSGSPSSYNEQFF. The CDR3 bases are TGTGCCTGGAGTGGAAGCCCCTCGTCGTACAATGAGCAGTTCTTC.